This is a list of T cell receptor beta chains from one sample in a study of T cells in Graves' hyperthyroidism and ophthalmopathy. Each CDR3 protein gets one entry after TCRdb re-called the multiplex PCR reads with MiXCR. Counted here are 600,000 to 900,000 distinct CDR3 sequences, roughly 15% occurring once; the ten biggest clones make up 8.4%. Sequenced material: blood. The receptors derive from a man younger than 30 with Graves' hyperthyroidism. Each CDR3 is given with its conserved first and last residue. D genes are given only for firm matches. Clone size is stated in some rows and not others, as once, few, many or a class when expanded.

v_gene	len	abundance	j_gene	d_gene	CDR3aa	CDR3nt
TRBV3-1	14	many	TRBJ2-1	.	CASSQDRAVSEQFF	TGTGCCAGCAGCCAAGATCGTGCAGTTTCTGAGCAGTTCTTC
TRBV20-1	13	.	TRBJ2-2	.	CSARRPHEGELFF	TGCAGTGCTAGGCGGCCCCATGAGGGGGAGCTGTTTTTT
TRBV19	15	few	TRBJ2-1	TRBD2	CASSISAGGKNEQFF	TGTGCCAGTAGTATATCAGCGGGAGGGAAAAATGAGCAGTTCTTC
TRBV7-2	14	.	TRBJ1-1	TRBD1	CASSLGTGRREAFF	TGTGCCAGCAGCTTAGGGACAGGCCGAAGGGAAGCTTTCTTT
TRBV20-1	14	many	TRBJ2-7	.	CSATSIQGRHEQYF	TGCAGTGCTACCTCAATCCAGGGACGCCACGAGCAGTACTTC
TRBV7-2	14	.	TRBJ2-7	.	CASSTTGYDYEQYF	TGTGCCAGCAGCACTACAGGATACGACTACGAGCAGTACTTC
TRBV2	14	many	TRBJ1-1	.	CASSGQDLNTEAFF	TGTGCCAGCAGTGGACAGGACTTGAACACTGAAGCTTTCTTT
TRBV3-1	16	many	TRBJ1-1	.	CASSQDWEGTDTEAFF	TGTGCCAGCAGCCAAGATTGGGAGGGTACGGACACTGAAGCTTTCTTT
TRBV12-3/TRBV12-4	14	.	TRBJ2-5	TRBD2	CASRSGLAGGAKYF	TGTGCCAGCAGGTCGGGACTAGCGGGAGGGGCTAAGTACTTC
TRBV20-1	14	.	TRBJ2-1	TRBD2	CSAPTSDSYNEQFF	TGCAGTGCACCAACTAGCGACTCCTACAATGAGCAGTTCTTC
TRBV7-2	16	many	TRBJ2-3	TRBD1	CASSPPGQGPTDTQYF	TGTGCCAGCAGCCCCCCGGGACAGGGGCCCACAGATACGCAGTATTTT
TRBV9	15	.	TRBJ2-3	.	CASSVSGSARDTQYF	TGTGCCAGCAGCGTAAGTGGGTCAGCCCGGGATACGCAGTATTTT
TRBV27	14	.	TRBJ2-7	TRBD2	CASTISGRAGEQYF	TGTGCCAGCACTATTAGCGGGAGGGCCGGCGAGCAGTACTTC
TRBV2	11	many	TRBJ2-7	.	CASSEVGEQYF	TGTGCCAGCAGTGAAGTGGGGGAGCAGTACTTC
TRBV27	13	many	TRBJ2-7	.	CASSLQSDYEQYF	TGTGCCAGCAGTTTACAATCCGACTACGAGCAGTACTTC
TRBV11-2	16	many	TRBJ2-1	.	CASSLLPGLYYNEQFF	TGTGCCAGCAGCTTACTCCCGGGACTCTACTACAATGAGCAGTTCTTC
TRBV20-1	16	.	TRBJ2-5	TRBD2	CSARDLGLAGEETQYF	TGCAGTGCTAGAGATCTGGGACTAGCGGGAGAAGAGACCCAGTACTTC
TRBV2	15	few	TRBJ2-2	.	CASRPSSLNTGELFF	TGTGCCAGCAGGCCTAGCTCCCTGAACACCGGGGAGCTGTTTTTT
TRBV6-2/TRBV6-3	14	few	TRBJ2-2	TRBD2	CASRGLANTGELFF	TGTGCCAGCAGGGGACTAGCGAACACCGGGGAGCTGTTTTTT
TRBV5-1	15	few	TRBJ2-7	.	CASRNSQGILDEQYF	TGCGCCAGCAGGAACTCCCAGGGAATTCTAGACGAGCAGTACTTC
TRBV7-8	14	.	TRBJ2-7	.	CASSLGGFAYEQYF	TGTGCCAGCAGCTTAGGGGGGTTCGCCTACGAGCAGTACTTC
TRBV28	14	many	TRBJ2-1	TRBD1	CASNTGEYYNEQFF	TGTGCCAGCAATACAGGGGAGTACTACAATGAGCAGTTCTTC
TRBV18	14	.	TRBJ2-2	.	CASSPPWGTGELFF	TGTGCCAGCTCACCACCGTGGGGCACCGGGGAGCTGTTTTTT
TRBV12-3/TRBV12-4	14	.	TRBJ1-4	.	CASSLSVTNEKLFF	TGTGCCAGCAGTTTATCGGTCACAAATGAAAAACTGTTTTTT
TRBV30	13	many	TRBJ1-1	TRBD1	CAWRRTGSTEAFF	TGTGCCTGGAGGAGGACAGGGAGCACTGAAGCTTTCTTT
TRBV5-4	13	.	TRBJ2-7	TRBD2	CASTRAAGDEQYF	TGTGCCAGCACCCGGGCAGCGGGAGACGAGCAGTACTTC
TRBV28	17	.	TRBJ2-7	.	CASSLVQGTTNIYEQYF	TGTGCCAGCAGTTTAGTCCAAGGGACCACTAATATCTACGAGCAGTACTTC
TRBV11-3	15	many	TRBJ2-1	TRBD2	CASSFILAGDNEQFF	TGTGCCAGCAGCTTCATACTAGCGGGAGACAATGAGCAGTTCTTC
TRBV12-3/TRBV12-4	14	many	TRBJ2-3	TRBD2	CASSPMAGGDTQYF	TGTGCCAGCAGTCCGATGGCGGGAGGTGATACGCAGTATTTT
TRBV6-1	13	many	TRBJ1-1	.	CASGPSLNTEAFF	TGTGCCAGCGGTCCTTCGTTGAACACTGAAGCTTTCTTT
TRBV18	14	.	TRBJ1-6	.	CASLSRNGDSPLHF	TGTGCCAGCTTGTCGCGGAACGGGGATTCACCCCTCCACTTT